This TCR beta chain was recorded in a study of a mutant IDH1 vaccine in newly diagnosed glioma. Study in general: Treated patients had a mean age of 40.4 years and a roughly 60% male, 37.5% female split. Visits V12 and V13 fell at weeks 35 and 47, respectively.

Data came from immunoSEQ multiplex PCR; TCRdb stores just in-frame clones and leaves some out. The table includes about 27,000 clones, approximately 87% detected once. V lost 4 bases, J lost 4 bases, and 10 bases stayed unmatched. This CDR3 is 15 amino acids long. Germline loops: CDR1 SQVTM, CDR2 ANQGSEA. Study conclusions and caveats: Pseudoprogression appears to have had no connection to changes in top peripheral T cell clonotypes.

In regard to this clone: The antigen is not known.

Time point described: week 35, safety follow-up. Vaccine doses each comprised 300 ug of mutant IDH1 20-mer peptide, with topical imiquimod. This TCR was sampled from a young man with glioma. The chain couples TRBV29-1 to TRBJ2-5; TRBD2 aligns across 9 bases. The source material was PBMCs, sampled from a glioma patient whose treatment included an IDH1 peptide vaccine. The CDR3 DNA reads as TGCAGCGTTGTGGTTGCGCGGGGGGGTCCAGAGACCCAGTACTTC. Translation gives CSVVVARGGPETQYF.